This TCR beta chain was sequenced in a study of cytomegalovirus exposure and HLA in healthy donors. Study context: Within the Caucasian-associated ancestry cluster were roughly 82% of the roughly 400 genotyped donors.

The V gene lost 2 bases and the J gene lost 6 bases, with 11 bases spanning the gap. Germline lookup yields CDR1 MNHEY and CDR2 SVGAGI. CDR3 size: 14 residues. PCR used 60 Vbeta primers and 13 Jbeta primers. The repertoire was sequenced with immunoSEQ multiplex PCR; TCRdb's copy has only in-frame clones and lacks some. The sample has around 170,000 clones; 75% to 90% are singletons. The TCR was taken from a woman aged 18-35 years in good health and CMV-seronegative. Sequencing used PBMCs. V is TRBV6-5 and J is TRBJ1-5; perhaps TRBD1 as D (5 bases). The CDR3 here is CASSYGGTGQPQHF. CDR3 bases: TGTGCCAGCAGTTACGGAGGGACGGGTCAGCCCCAGCATTTT.